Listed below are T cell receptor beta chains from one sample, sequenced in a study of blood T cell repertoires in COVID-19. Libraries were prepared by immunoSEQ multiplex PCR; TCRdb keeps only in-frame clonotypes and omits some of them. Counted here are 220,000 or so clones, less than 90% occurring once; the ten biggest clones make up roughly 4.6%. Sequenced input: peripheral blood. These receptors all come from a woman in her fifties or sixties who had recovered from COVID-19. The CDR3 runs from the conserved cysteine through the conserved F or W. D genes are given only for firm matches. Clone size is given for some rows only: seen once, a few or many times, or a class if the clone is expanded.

CDR3 DNA: TGTGCCAGCAGCTTAGTAGTCGAGCCCCAGTACTTC; CDR3 protein: CASSLVVEPQYF; D gene: -; clone size: -; J gene: TRBJ2-5; V gene: TRBV7-2
CDR3 DNA: TGTGCCAGCAGCCAATTACAGGGAGCTAACTATGGCTACACCTTC; CDR3 protein: CASSQLQGANYGYTF; D gene: -; clone size: -; J gene: TRBJ1-2; V gene: TRBV4-2
CDR3 DNA: TGTGCCAGCAGGCGACAGGGAACCTCTGGAAACACCATATATTTT; CDR3 protein: CASRRQGTSGNTIYF; D gene: TRBD1; clone size: -; J gene: TRBJ1-3; V gene: TRBV2
CDR3 DNA: TGTGCCAGACGGGAGCTCAGGAGGATCTACGAGCAGTACTTC; CDR3 protein: CARRELRRIYEQYF; D gene: -; clone size: -; J gene: TRBJ2-7; V gene: TRBV6-4
CDR3 DNA: TGTGCCAGCAGTTCCCCGTATCCCGAGACCCAGTACTTC; CDR3 protein: CASSSPYPETQYF; D gene: -; clone size: few; J gene: TRBJ2-5; V gene: TRBV25-1
CDR3 DNA: TGCGCCAGCAGCTTGGCGGTGGGGGGGCCCGATGAGCAGTTCTTC; CDR3 protein: CASSLAVGGPDEQFF; D gene: -; clone size: -; J gene: TRBJ2-1; V gene: TRBV5-1
CDR3 DNA: TGTGCCAGCAGCAAGGAGGGTCGGGGACAGGGGAAAGCTAACTATGGCTACACCTTC; CDR3 protein: CASSKEGRGQGKANYGYTF; D gene: -; clone size: -; J gene: TRBJ1-2; V gene: TRBV21-1
CDR3 DNA: TGTGCCAGCAGCCAAGATCCCGGACTGATTAGGGCGCAGTATTTT; CDR3 protein: CASSQDPGLIRAQYF; D gene: -; clone size: -; J gene: TRBJ2-3; V gene: TRBV3-1/TRBV3-2
CDR3 DNA: TGTGCCAGCAGCTTAGAGGACCGGAGGGCTTTCTTT; CDR3 protein: CASSLEDRRAFF; D gene: -; clone size: -; J gene: TRBJ1-1; V gene: TRBV7-2
CDR3 DNA: TGTGCCAGCAGCTTGCTGGGGACAGGCCTTATCTATGGCTACACCTTC; CDR3 protein: CASSLLGTGLIYGYTF; D gene: TRBD1; clone size: -; J gene: TRBJ1-2; V gene: TRBV5-4
CDR3 DNA: TGTGCCAGCAGCGTAGAGGGAGGCCCGGGCACCGGGGAGCTGTTTTTT; CDR3 protein: CASSVEGGPGTGELFF; D gene: -; clone size: -; J gene: TRBJ2-2; V gene: TRBV9
CDR3 DNA: TGTGCCAGCAGCACCCAACAGGGACCAACATCCTACGAGCAGTACTTC; CDR3 protein: CASSTQQGPTSYEQYF; D gene: -; clone size: -; J gene: TRBJ2-7; V gene: TRBV9
CDR3 DNA: TGTGCCAGCAGTGAAACAGCTTACCGGTATGTGAACACTGAAGCTTTCTTT; CDR3 protein: CASSETAYRYVNTEAFF; D gene: -; clone size: -; J gene: TRBJ1-1; V gene: TRBV27
CDR3 DNA: TGTGCCAGCAGTCCATCGACAGGGAGAAGAAACACCATATATTTT; CDR3 protein: CASSPSTGRRNTIYF; D gene: TRBD1; clone size: few; J gene: TRBJ1-3; V gene: TRBV28
CDR3 DNA: TGTGCCAGTAGTCCCGCTGTGTACAGGGAGGGGCACACTGAAGCTTTCTTT; CDR3 protein: CASSPAVYREGHTEAFF; D gene: -; clone size: -; J gene: TRBJ1-1; V gene: TRBV19
CDR3 DNA: TGTGCCAGCAGGGCTCGAACGGGTAATGAGCAGTTCTTC; CDR3 protein: CASRARTGNEQFF; D gene: -; clone size: -; J gene: TRBJ2-1; V gene: TRBV7-9
CDR3 DNA: TGTGCCAGCAGCTGGGGACAGGGGGATGAGGACGAGCAGTACTTC; CDR3 protein: CASSWGQGDEDEQYF; D gene: TRBD1; clone size: once; J gene: TRBJ2-7; V gene: TRBV7-9
CDR3 DNA: TGTGCCAGCAGCCCTAGCCGCTCTGGAAACACCATATATTTT; CDR3 protein: CASSPSRSGNTIYF; D gene: -; clone size: -; J gene: TRBJ1-3; V gene: TRBV3-1/TRBV3-2
CDR3 DNA: TGTGCCAGCAGCCCGGGGGGCACAACAGATACGCAGTATTTT; CDR3 protein: CASSPGGTTDTQYF; D gene: -; clone size: -; J gene: TRBJ2-3; V gene: TRBV7-8
CDR3 DNA: TGTGCCTGGTCGGGACAGGGCCATCAGCCCCAGCATTTT; CDR3 protein: CAWSGQGHQPQHF; D gene: TRBD1; clone size: few; J gene: TRBJ1-5; V gene: TRBV30
CDR3 DNA: TGTGCCTGGAGTGTTGGACAACTAAACACTGAAGCTTTCTTT; CDR3 protein: CAWSVGQLNTEAFF; D gene: -; clone size: -; J gene: TRBJ1-1; V gene: TRBV30
CDR3 DNA: TGTGCCAGCAGTTGGACAGGGGCGGATCAGCCCCAGCATTTT; CDR3 protein: CASSWTGADQPQHF; D gene: TRBD1; clone size: few; J gene: TRBJ1-5; V gene: TRBV5-5
CDR3 DNA: TGTGCCAGCAGGGACCCAGGGACTAATGAAAAACTGTTTTTT; CDR3 protein: CASRDPGTNEKLFF; D gene: -; clone size: -; J gene: TRBJ1-4; V gene: TRBV2
CDR3 DNA: TGTGCCAGCAGCTTCGGGACAGGGACCTACAATGAGCAGTTCTTC; CDR3 protein: CASSFGTGTYNEQFF; D gene: TRBD1; clone size: -; J gene: TRBJ2-1; V gene: TRBV5-4
CDR3 DNA: TGTGCCAGTAGGGTGGGGGGGGACACTGAAGCTTTCTTT; CDR3 protein: CASRVGGDTEAFF; D gene: -; clone size: once; J gene: TRBJ1-1; V gene: TRBV19
CDR3 DNA: TGTGCCAGCAGTTTATACCCCCGGGGGAACACTGAAGCTTTCTTT; CDR3 protein: CASSLYPRGNTEAFF; D gene: -; clone size: -; J gene: TRBJ1-1; V gene: TRBV27
CDR3 DNA: TGTGCCAGCAGCCCAAGCGGAAACTATGGCTACACCTTC; CDR3 protein: CASSPSGNYGYTF; D gene: -; clone size: -; J gene: TRBJ1-2; V gene: TRBV11-2
CDR3 DNA: TGTGCCACCGGGGGGGCGGACTACAATGAGCAGTTCTTC; CDR3 protein: CATGGADYNEQFF; D gene: TRBD2; clone size: -; J gene: TRBJ2-1; V gene: TRBV12-3/TRBV12-4
CDR3 DNA: TGTGCCAGCAGCTCAACAGGGGGTCAGCCCCAGCATTTT; CDR3 protein: CASSSTGGQPQHF; D gene: TRBD1; clone size: -; J gene: TRBJ1-5; V gene: TRBV7-9
CDR3 DNA: TGTGCCAGCAGCATCAACGAGGGTACGCAGTATTTT; CDR3 protein: CASSINEGTQYF; D gene: -; clone size: -; J gene: TRBJ2-3; V gene: TRBV28
CDR3 DNA: TGTGCCAGCAGCCCCCGCGCGGCCGGTTGGGGAGGCGGGGAGCTGTTTTTT; CDR3 protein: CASSPRAAGWGGGELFF; D gene: -; clone size: -; J gene: TRBJ2-2; V gene: TRBV7-2
CDR3 DNA: TGTGCCAGCAGCCCCCGAGGGCTGAGTGAAAAACTGTTTTTT; CDR3 protein: CASSPRGLSEKLFF; D gene: -; clone size: -; J gene: TRBJ1-4; V gene: TRBV3-1/TRBV3-2
CDR3 DNA: TGTGCCAGCAGCTTAGGGCGGGCCAGCGCGCAGTATTTT; CDR3 protein: CASSLGRASAQYF; D gene: -; clone size: -; J gene: TRBJ2-3; V gene: TRBV7-2
CDR3 DNA: TGTGCCAGCAACCAAATAGGGACAGCATATCAGCCCCAGCATTTT; CDR3 protein: CASNQIGTAYQPQHF; D gene: TRBD1; clone size: -; J gene: TRBJ1-5; V gene: TRBV6-5
CDR3 DNA: TGCGCCAGCAGCCAAGTTCCGGGTTCGCTGATCGTGACCCAGTACTTC; CDR3 protein: CASSQVPGSLIVTQYF; D gene: -; clone size: -; J gene: TRBJ2-5; V gene: TRBV4-1
CDR3 DNA: TGTGCCAGCACCGGAGAGCGTACTGGAAACACCATATATTTT; CDR3 protein: CASTGERTGNTIYF; D gene: -; clone size: -; J gene: TRBJ1-3; V gene: TRBV3-1/TRBV3-2
CDR3 DNA: TGTGCCCCCCCGGCCCGGGGCGGGGGTGCAGATACGCAGTATTTT; CDR3 protein: CAPPARGGGADTQYF; D gene: TRBD2; clone size: -; J gene: TRBJ2-3; V gene: TRBV24-1
CDR3 DNA: TGTGCCAGCAGCGTAGGGGAGAGGAACACCGGGGAGCTGTTTTTT; CDR3 protein: CASSVGERNTGELFF; D gene: -; clone size: once; J gene: TRBJ2-2; V gene: TRBV9
CDR3 DNA: TGCGCCAGCAGCCCCACGGGGAGGGATTTACGGAATGAGCAGTTCTTC; CDR3 protein: CASSPTGRDLRNEQFF; D gene: TRBD2; clone size: -; J gene: TRBJ2-1; V gene: TRBV4-1
CDR3 DNA: TGTGCCAGCACACACGGGGGGGCCTCCACCTACGAGCAGTACTTC; CDR3 protein: CASTHGGASTYEQYF; D gene: TRBD2; clone size: -; J gene: TRBJ2-7; V gene: TRBV6-5
CDR3 DNA: TGTGCCAGCAGCCCCCTAAACCAGGGTTCGCCCCAGCATTTT; CDR3 protein: CASSPLNQGSPQHF; D gene: -; clone size: -; J gene: TRBJ1-5; V gene: TRBV7-9
CDR3 DNA: TGTGCCAGCATTACGGGAGACGGCACAGATACGCAGTATTTT; CDR3 protein: CASITGDGTDTQYF; D gene: -; clone size: -; J gene: TRBJ2-3; V gene: TRBV28
CDR3 DNA: TGTGCCAGCAGCCGCGACAGAAATGAGCAGTTCTTC; CDR3 protein: CASSRDRNEQFF; D gene: -; clone size: -; J gene: TRBJ2-1; V gene: TRBV7-2
CDR3 DNA: TGTGCCAGTAGTATCGGGGGGGGGAACACTGAAGCTTTCTTT; CDR3 protein: CASSIGGGNTEAFF; D gene: -; clone size: -; J gene: TRBJ1-1; V gene: TRBV19
CDR3 DNA: TGTGCCAGCAGCTACCCACGGACAGGCGGGGAGGGCTACACCTTC; CDR3 protein: CASSYPRTGGEGYTF; D gene: TRBD1; clone size: -; J gene: TRBJ1-2; V gene: TRBV7-9
CDR3 DNA: TGTGCCAGCAGGCCCGGAGGCACAGATACGCAGTATTTT; CDR3 protein: CASRPGGTDTQYF; D gene: -; clone size: -; J gene: TRBJ2-3; V gene: TRBV9
CDR3 DNA: TGTGCCAGCAGTGAAGTAGGACAGGGACGATCACCCCTCCACTTT; CDR3 protein: CASSEVGQGRSPLHF; D gene: TRBD1; clone size: -; J gene: TRBJ1-6; V gene: TRBV2
CDR3 DNA: TGTGCCACCAGCATCCAGCAGGGATACGAGCAGTACTTC; CDR3 protein: CATSIQQGYEQYF; D gene: -; clone size: once; J gene: TRBJ2-7; V gene: TRBV15
CDR3 DNA: TGCGCCAGCACCGCAGGACAGGGCCTGGGCTATGGCTACACCTTC; CDR3 protein: CASTAGQGLGYGYTF; D gene: TRBD1; clone size: -; J gene: TRBJ1-2; V gene: TRBV5-1
CDR3 DNA: TGTGCCAGCATCCCCCATGTGTCCGGAAACACCATATATTTT; CDR3 protein: CASIPHVSGNTIYF; D gene: -; clone size: -; J gene: TRBJ1-3; V gene: TRBV2
CDR3 DNA: TGTGCCAGCAGCATAGGACTGGCGCCCACAGATACGCAGTATTTT; CDR3 protein: CASSIGLAPTDTQYF; D gene: -; clone size: -; J gene: TRBJ2-3; V gene: TRBV7-3
CDR3 DNA: TGTGCCAGTAGTAATCCTAGCGGGACAGATACGCAGTATTTT; CDR3 protein: CASSNPSGTDTQYF; D gene: TRBD2; clone size: -; J gene: TRBJ2-3; V gene: TRBV19
CDR3 DNA: TGTGCCACCAGCACTAACCCCATTTCTTCACCCCTCCACTTT; CDR3 protein: CATSTNPISSPLHF; D gene: -; clone size: few; J gene: TRBJ1-6; V gene: TRBV15
CDR3 DNA: TGTGCCAGCAGTTACTCGGGACTTAGCAATCAGCCCCAGCATTTT; CDR3 protein: CASSYSGLSNQPQHF; D gene: -; clone size: -; J gene: TRBJ1-5; V gene: TRBV6-5
CDR3 DNA: TGCGCCAGCAGCCAAGAAAGGCGGACTCCTTATACCTACGAGCAGTACTTC; CDR3 protein: CASSQERRTPYTYEQYF; D gene: -; clone size: -; J gene: TRBJ2-7; V gene: TRBV4-1
CDR3 DNA: TGTGCCAGTAGTATAGATGGGCAGTATGGCTACACCTTC; CDR3 protein: CASSIDGQYGYTF; D gene: -; clone size: -; J gene: TRBJ1-2; V gene: TRBV19
CDR3 DNA: TGTGCCAGCAGCGACTTAGGCAGGCAGGGTGAGACCCAGTACTTC; CDR3 protein: CASSDLGRQGETQYF; D gene: -; clone size: -; J gene: TRBJ2-5; V gene: TRBV9
CDR3 DNA: TGTGCCAGCAGCTTAGCAGCGGGTCTAGAAGATACGCAGTATTTT; CDR3 protein: CASSLAAGLEDTQYF; D gene: -; clone size: once; J gene: TRBJ2-3; V gene: TRBV7-6
CDR3 DNA: TGTGCCAGCAGCCTAGGGGGCAGGTCGAACCTCAATGAGCAGTTCTTC; CDR3 protein: CASSLGGRSNLNEQFF; D gene: TRBD1; clone size: few; J gene: TRBJ2-1; V gene: TRBV11-3
CDR3 DNA: TGTGCCAGCAGCAACAGGGACGAGCAGTACTTC; CDR3 protein: CASSNRDEQYF; D gene: -; clone size: -; J gene: TRBJ2-7; V gene: TRBV21-1